Listed here are 24 T cell receptor beta chains from one sample, sequenced in a study of regulatory T cells in long-lasting Graves disease. Construction of TCR beta libraries relied on iRepertoire HTBI primers and on Arm-PCR targeting CDR3 regions. TCRdb processed the multiplex PCR reads anew with MiXCR; each CDR3 protein has one entry. The repertoire includes 200,000 to 250,000 distinct CDR3 sequences, around a fifth of them detected once, and approximately 12% sits in the top ten. This sample's time point: newly diagnosed GD, antithyroid drugs for less than 3 months. Generation of the TCR library employed RNA extracted from PBMCs. These data were likewise used in another study, on T cells in Graves' hyperthyroidism and ophthalmopathy.

The sequences come from peripheral blood mononuclear cells (PBMCs), collected at new diagnosis, from a patient treated with antithyroid drugs. The receptors originated from a woman aged 30 to 39 with Graves disease.

This clonotype was picked up many times. V is TRBV3-1 and J is TRBJ1-2; D remains unclear. Germline loops: CDR1 LGHDT, CDR2 YNNKEL (reference sequence). V gave up 1 base and J gave up 3 bases, with 9 bases separating them. The CDR3 length is 14 residues. The CDR3 reads CASSQGGPDYGYTF. The CDR3, as DNA: TGTGCCAGCAGCCAAGGAGGGCCCGACTATGGCTACACCTTC. The complete variable domain, with remaining parts taken from reference TRBV3-1 and TRBJ1-2, reads DTAVSQTPKYLVTQMGNDKSIKCEQNLGHDTMYWYKQDSKKFLKIMFSYNNKELIINETVPNRFSPKSPDKAHLNLHINSLELGDSAVYFCASSQGGPDYGYTFGSGTRLTVV.

V and J are TRBV19 and TRBJ2-7; D is unclear. Germline V gives CDR1 LNHDA, CDR2 SQIVND (reference sequence). CDR3 length: 14 residues. Between the trimmed V and J ends, which lost 2 bases and 0 bases, there was a span of 8 bases. CDR3 region: CASSIRLTSYEQYF. The CDR3 coding sequence is TGTGCCAGTAGTATACGGCTCACCTCCTACGAGCAGTACTTC. Drawing the rest from reference TRBV19 and TRBJ2-7, the complete variable domain is DGGITQSPKYLFRKEGQNVTLSCEQNLNHDAMYWYRQDPGQGLRLIYYSQIVNDFQKGDIAEGYSVSREKKESFPLTVTSAQKNPTAFYLCASSIRLTSYEQYFGPGTRLTVT.

This sequence joins TRBV7-6 and TRBJ2-1, with 13 bases matching TRBD2. CDR3 length: 17 residues. The trim removed 2 bases at V and 8 bases at J, leaving 9 bases unmatched. The germline V gene has CDR1 SGHVS and CDR2 FNYEAQ. This chain's CDR3 is CASSLITGTSGIYEQFF. CDR3 nucleotides: TGTGCCAGCAGCTTAATCACCGGGACTAGCGGGATCTATGAGCAGTTCTTC.

This clonotype came up many times. The rearrangement links TRBV5-6 to TRBJ2-1; D uncertain. The CDR3 spans 12 residues. With 0 bases removed from V and 7 bases from J, the gap between germline ends came to 5 bases. Germline assignment: CDR1 SGHDT and CDR2 YYEEEE. CDR3 sequence: CASSLEGNEQFF. The CDR3 DNA follows: TGTGCCAGCAGCTTGGAGGGTAATGAGCAGTTCTTC.

Comments on this clonotype: It is likely a read error, because the conserved phenylalanine at the end of the CDR3 is missing. The chain joins TRBV11-3 to TRBJ2-2; D might be TRBD1 (6 bases). Germline lookup yields CDR1 SGHNT and CDR2 YENEEA. CDR3 length equals 15 residues. CDR3 region: CASSLFQGMSGELFS. CDR3 DNA sequence: TGTGCCAGCAGCTTATTCCAGGGGATGTCCGGCGAGCTGTTTTCT.

This clonotype showed up many times. The chain employs TRBV6-2 or TRBV6-3 and TRBJ2-7, with TRBD1 matching 10 bases. Germline CDR1 and CDR2: MNHEY and SVGEGT. The CDR3 is made up of 15 amino acids. Trimming removed 6 bases from V and 2 bases from J; junction bases left unmatched: 7. The CDR3 DNA reads as TGTGCCAGCAGCTCAGCCGGGACAGGGGCCTACGAGCAGTACTTC. Translation: CASSSAGTGAYEQYF.

This clonotype was counted a few times. In DNA form, the CDR3 reads TGTGCCAGCAGTTACCAGGACCATTCCTACGAGCAGTACTTC. Protein product: CASSYQDHSYEQYF. The rearrangement links TRBV6-5 to TRBJ2-7, with no clear D. The CDR3 covers 14 residues. The germline gives CDR1 MNHEY, CDR2 SVGAGI. Trimming stripped 2 bases from V and 1 base from J, with 9 bases between.

This clonotype was seen many times. V usage is TRBV11-2 and J usage is TRBJ2-3, with D unclear. Between the trimmed V and J ends, which lost 4 bases and 7 bases, there was a span of 6 bases. Per the germline V gene, CDR1 is SGHAT and CDR2 is FQNNGV. This CDR3 contains 11 residues. CDR3 sequence reads: CASSYLNTQYF. CDR3 DNA sequence: TGTGCCAGCAGCTACCTTAATACGCAGTATTTT. Together with reference TRBV11-2 and TRBJ2-3, the CDR3 gives the full variable domain: EAGVAQSPRYKIIEKRQSVAFWCNPISGHATLYWYQQILGQGPKLLIQFQNNGVVDDSQLPKDRFSAERLKGVDSTLKIQPAKLEDSAVYLCASSYLNTQYFGPGTRLTVL.

This clonotype was seen many times. The chain combines TRBV4-1 with TRBJ1-1; D gene uncertain. This CDR3 is 14 amino acids long. Trimming shortened V by 0 bases and J by 3 bases, and 8 bases separated the two germline ends. Germline CDR1 MGHRA, CDR2 YSYEKL. In nucleotides, the CDR3 is TGCGCCAGCAGCCAAGACACAGCCTACACTGAAGCTTTCTTT. Its translation: CASSQDTAYTEAFF.

The chain links TRBV28 to TRBJ2-2, with D uncertain. The ends were cut back, 6 bases at V and 2 bases at J, with 13 bases in the middle. Germline V lookup: CDR1 MDHEN, CDR2 SYDVKM. The CDR3 contains 15 residues. CDR3 bases: TGTGCCAGCAGGTATTCTGAGCTCAACACCGGGGAGCTGTTTTTT. Its translation is CASRYSELNTGELFF.

In its sample, this clonotype was seen many times. The rearrangement links TRBV2 to TRBJ2-7, with a possible D match to TRBD1 (6 bases). V gave up 2 bases and J gave up 1 base, with 12 bases separating them. The length of the CDR3 is 15 residues. Germline values: CDR1 SNHLY, CDR2 FYNNEI. This CDR3 reads CASSEQGRISYEQYF. DNA of the CDR3: TGTGCCAGCAGTGAACAGGGGCGGATTTCCTACGAGCAGTACTTC.

Ten or more counts support this clonotype. One end of the junction varies from germline; a read error may be responsible. The CDR3: CASIPSTPQGVLNERLFF. CDR3 nucleotide sequence: TGTGCCAGCATCCCATCTACCCCCCAGGGGGTTCTAAATGAAAGACTGTTTTTT. The chain joins TRBV28 to TRBJ1-4; 7 nucleotides match TRBD1. The CDR3 is 18 amino acids. Germline V gene lookup returns CDR1 MDHEN and CDR2 SYDVKM. Full variable domain (remainder filled in from reference TRBV28 and TRBJ1-4): DVKVTQSSRYLVKRTGEKVFLECVQDMDHENMFWYRQDPGLGLRLIYFSYDVKMKEKGDIPEGYSVSREKKERFSLILESASTNQTSMYLCASIPSTPQGVLNERLFFGSGTQLSVL.

This clonotype was recorded many times. The chain combines TRBV20-1 with TRBJ2-4; D may correspond to TRBD1 or TRBD2 (5 bases each). Germline V gene data show CDR1 as DFQATT and CDR2 as SNEGSKA (reference sequence). The CDR3 contains 12 residues. V gave up 3 bases and J gave up 8 bases, with 11 bases separating them. The CDR3, as DNA: TGCAGTGCTAGCCCCCTGGGGGACATTCAGTACTTC. This codes for CSASPLGDIQYF.

This clonotype was observed many times. The V gene is TRBV6-2 or TRBV6-3, the J gene TRBJ1-5; D uncertain. Trimming took off 7 bases at V and 4 bases at J, with 14 bases between the two ends. From germline, CDR1 is MNHEY and CDR2 SVGEGT. This CDR3 comprises 14 residues. The CDR3 loop reads CASNSQSLNQPQHF. DNA of the CDR3: TGTGCCAGCAACTCCCAGAGCCTTAATCAGCCCCAGCATTTT.

This clonotype is categorized as medium-sized. The chain joins TRBV5-1 to TRBJ1-1; possibly TRBD1 for D (5 bases). The V and J ends lost 4 bases and 7 bases respectively, with 11 bases between them. Germline lookup yields CDR1 SGHRS and CDR2 YFSETQ. The CDR3 runs to 12 residues. CDR3 sequence (DNA): TGCGCCAGCAGCCGCACAGGCCATGAAGCTTTCTTT. Its protein product is CASSRTGHEAFF.

This clonotype appeared many times. The genes are TRBV15 and TRBJ1-1; 8 bases are a match to TRBD1. CDR3 length equals 13 residues. The germline gives CDR1 LNHNV, CDR2 YYDKDF (reference sequence). Trimming removed 4 bases from V and 3 bases from J; junction bases left unmatched: 1. Written as DNA, the CDR3 is TGTGCCACCAGCATGGACAGGGACACTGAAGCTTTCTTT. Protein: CATSMDRDTEAFF.

A few counts support this clonotype. The chain combines TRBV14 with TRBJ2-5; D might be TRBD2 (5 bases). The germline gives CDR1 SGHDN, CDR2 FVKESK. Trimming pared 6 bases from V and 7 bases from J, leaving 9 bases between. This CDR3 is built from 11 residues. The CDR3: CASSHGGTQYF. The CDR3 DNA reads as TGTGCCAGCAGTCACGGAGGGACCCAGTACTTC.

This clonotype has at least ten counts. The chain joins TRBV29-1 to TRBJ1-2, with D possibly matching TRBD1 (6 bases). Germline V gene lookup returns CDR1 SQVTM and CDR2 ANQGSEA. Trimming left V 2 bases short and J 4 bases short, with 14 bases between. The length of the CDR3 is 14 residues. In DNA, the CDR3 is TGCAGCGTTGAAATGGGGGGGGCCCTCTATGGCTACACCTTC. Translated: CSVEMGGALYGYTF.

This clonotype was picked up many times. The gene calls are TRBV30 and TRBJ1-2; no reliable D call. Germline V CDR1 and CDR2: GTSNPN, SVGIG (reference sequence). The V end lost 4 bases, the J end lost 8 bases, and 20 bases lay between the germline ends. The CDR3 is 14 residues long. The CDR3 loop reads CAWKRPFTPGGYTF. DNA of the CDR3: TGTGCCTGGAAACGGCCCTTCACGCCGGGAGGCTACACCTTC.

This clonotype was recorded many times. This rearrangement joins TRBV7-2 to TRBJ1-1; TRBD1 matches at 7 bases. The CDR3 consists of 15 residues. V gave up 4 bases and J gave up 0 bases; unmatched junction bases: 5. Germline values: CDR1 SGHTA, CDR2 FQGNSA. CDR3 region: CASSSETGLNTEAFF. The CDR3 nucleotides read TGTGCCAGCAGCTCAGAGACAGGGCTGAACACTGAAGCTTTCTTT.

This clonotype was seen only a few times. V gene TRBV4-1 combines with J gene TRBJ1-2, with TRBD1 identical over 9 bases. Germline V gene sequence: CDR1 MGHRA, CDR2 YSYEKL. The CDR3 length is 17 residues. V was pared by 1 base and J by 5 bases, with 11 bases of the junction left unmatched. The CDR3: CASSQVMGQGNLYGYTF. CDR3 nucleotide sequence: TGCGCCAGCAGCCAAGTAATGGGACAGGGAAATCTTTATGGCTACACCTTC.

This clonotype has a count of ten or more. The gene calls are TRBV2 and TRBJ1-6; D not resolved. The ends were cut back, 7 bases at V and 0 bases at J, with 7 bases in the middle. CDR3 length: 14 amino acids. Germline V gene sequence: CDR1 SNHLY, CDR2 FYNNEI. CDR3 residues: CASIDSSYNSPLHF. CDR3 coding DNA: TGTGCCAGCATCGATAGCTCCTATAATTCACCCCTCCACTTT.

The chain is built from TRBV5-1 and TRBJ2-2; 11 bases agree with TRBD2. The CDR3 spans 17 residues. J was trimmed by 5 bases and V by 0 bases; bases with no gene match: 6. CDR1 and CDR2 from the germline V gene are SGHRS and YFSETQ. The CDR3 reads CASSLGAGLAATGELFF. The DNA for the CDR3 is TGCGCCAGCAGCTTGGGCGCGGGACTAGCGGCAACCGGGGAGCTGTTTTTT.

This clonotype was picked up a small number of times. The chain recombines TRBV4-2 with TRBJ1-1, with unresolved D. Germline V gene lookup returns CDR1 LGHNA and CDR2 YNFKEQ. V was trimmed by 4 bases and J by 1 base, leaving 16 bases between them. The CDR3 covers 16 residues. CDR3 DNA sequence: TGTGCCAGCAGCCCCGGCTTCGGGCGGGGGAACACTGAAGCTTTCTTT. Translation gives CASSPGFGRGNTEAFF.